This record concerns one T cell receptor (beta chain) sequence. This sample was taken from a study of OX40 agonist ivuxolimab in advanced cancers. Germline V CDR1 and CDR2: LNHDA, SQIVND (reference sequence). Losses at the gene ends were 7 bases for V and 4 bases for J; bases not matched to a gene: 9. The CDR3 is 14 residues long. Repertoires were generated with immunoSEQ multiplex PCR, while TCRdb's copy carries only in-frame clones and drops some. The data hold 150,000 to 190,000 clones, with around 94% observed a single time. The sample was CD4+ or CD8+ T cells sorted from blood, taken in a trial of the OX40 agonist ivuxolimab. This chain joins TRBV19 and TRBJ2-7, with 8 bases fitting TRBD1. The sequence derives from an adult with an advanced solid tumor such as melanoma, head and neck, liver or kidney cancer. CDR3: CASNSQTGDYEQYF. The CDR3 DNA follows: TGTGCCAGTAACTCTCAGACAGGGGATTACGAGCAGTACTTC.